The 6 T cell receptor beta chains listed next were all sequenced from one sample in a study of blood T cell repertoires in COVID-19. The data were produced by immunoSEQ multiplex PCR, yet TCRdb's version contains in-frame clones alone and is incomplete. The sample contains 60,000 to 70,000 clones, around 90% of which appear only once. Sequencing was performed on peripheral blood. The receptors originated from a woman aged 80 or over with active COVID-19.

This clone was seen only a few times. A junction end diverges from the germline sequence, so it may reflect a read error. The chain employs TRBV6-1 and TRBJ2-7; TRBD1 might be the D (6 bases). CDR1 and CDR2 (germline): MNHNS, SASEGT. The CDR3 sequence is 15 residues long. The CDR3, as DNA: TGTGCCAGCAGTCAAGCCTGGCAGGGGACCTACGAGCAGTACTTC. Amino acid sequence: CASSQAWQGTYEQYF.

The chain is built from TRBV4-1 and TRBJ1-2, with 8 bases fitting TRBD1. Looked up from germline, CDR1 is MGHRA and CDR2 is YSYEKL. After removal of 0 bases from V and 3 bases from J, the junction contained 3 bases not matched to a gene. This CDR3 region has 15 residues. CDR3 loop: CASSQDGTGDYGYTF. In DNA form, the CDR3 reads TGCGCCAGCAGCCAAGATGGGACAGGCGACTATGGCTACACCTTC.

This clone was observed once. The V gene is TRBV2, the J gene TRBJ2-5; D gene uncertain. V was trimmed by 4 bases and J by 3 bases, leaving 9 bases between them. This CDR3 is 13 amino acids long. Per germline, CDR1 SNHLY and CDR2 FYNNEI. CDR3 in amino acids: CASSGLVKETQYF. The CDR3, as DNA: TGTGCCAGCAGTGGGCTAGTAAAAGAGACCCAGTACTTC. The variable domain in full, completed from reference TRBV2 and TRBJ2-5, reads EPEVTQTPSHQVTQMGQEVILRCVPISNHLYFYWYRQILGQKVEFLVSFYNNEISEKSEIFDDQFSVERPDGSNFTLKIRSTKLEDSAMYFCASSGLVKETQYFGPGTRLLVL.

In this sample, this clone turned up once. The V call is TRBV15, the J call TRBJ2-3; D gene ambiguous. The length of the CDR3 is 16 residues. CDR1 and CDR2 from the germline V gene are LNHNV and YYDKDF (reference sequence). Trimming removed 0 bases at V and 3 bases at J, with 13 bases between. Written as DNA, the CDR3 is TGTGCCACCAGCAGAGATACCCCTGGCGGTACAGATACGCAGTATTTT. Its translation: CATSRDTPGGTDTQYF.

The chain employs TRBV19 and TRBJ1-1; weak D call: TRBD1 (6 bases). Germline CDR1 is LNHDA and CDR2 is SQIVND (reference sequence). CDR3 length equals 13 residues. V lost 11 bases to trimming and J lost 4 bases, with 17 bases between them. As DNA, the CDR3 is TGTGCCGCCGCAGGGGCGGGGGGCACTGAAGCTTTCTTT. This sequence encodes CAAAGAGGTEAFF. The full variable domain, its missing parts supplied by reference TRBV19 and TRBJ1-1, is DGGITQSPKYLFRKEGQNVTLSCEQNLNHDAMYWYRQDPGQGLRLIYYSQIVNDFQKGDIAEGYSVSREKKESFPLTVTSAQKNPTAFYLCAAAGAGGTEAFFGQGTRLTVV.

Only one count was recorded for this clone. The chain combines TRBV15 with TRBJ1-2; TRBD1 matches at 9 bases. The V gene's germline CDR1 is LNHNV and CDR2 YYDKDF (reference sequence). The CDR3 consists of 16 residues. V dropped 1 base and J dropped 2; count of bases not matched to a gene: 5. The DNA for the CDR3 is TGTGCCACCAGCAGAGCTCCGACAGGGGGAAACTATGGCTACACCTTC. Translating gives CATSRAPTGGNYGYTF.